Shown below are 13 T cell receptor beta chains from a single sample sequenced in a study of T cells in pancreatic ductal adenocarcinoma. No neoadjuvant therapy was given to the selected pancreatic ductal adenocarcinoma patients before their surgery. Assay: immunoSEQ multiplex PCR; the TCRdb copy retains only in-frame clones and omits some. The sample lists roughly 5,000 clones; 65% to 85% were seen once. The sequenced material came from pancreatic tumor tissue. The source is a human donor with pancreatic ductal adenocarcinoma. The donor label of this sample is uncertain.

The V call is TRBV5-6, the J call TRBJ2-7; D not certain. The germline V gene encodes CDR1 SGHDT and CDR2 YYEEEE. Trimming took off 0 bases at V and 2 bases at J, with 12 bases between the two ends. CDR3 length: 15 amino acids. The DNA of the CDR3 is TGTGCCAGCAGCTTGGACGGAGTAGCACCCTACGAGCAGTACTTC. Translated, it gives CASSLDGVAPYEQYF.

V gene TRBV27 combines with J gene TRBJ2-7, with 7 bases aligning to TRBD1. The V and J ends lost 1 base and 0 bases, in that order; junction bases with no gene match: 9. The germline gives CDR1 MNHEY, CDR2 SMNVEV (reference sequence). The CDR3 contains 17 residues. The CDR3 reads CASSLYPPTGSSYEQYF. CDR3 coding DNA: TGTGCCAGCAGTTTATACCCCCCGACAGGGAGCTCCTACGAGCAGTACTTC.

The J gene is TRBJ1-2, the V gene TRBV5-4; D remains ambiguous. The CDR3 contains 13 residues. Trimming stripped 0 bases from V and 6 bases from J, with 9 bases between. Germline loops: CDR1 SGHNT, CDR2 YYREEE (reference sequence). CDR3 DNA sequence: TGTGCCAGCAGCTTGGCACACGCAGATGGCTACACCTTC. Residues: CASSLAHADGYTF.

CDR3: CASSWDRGMDTEAFF. The CDR3 region has the DNA TGTGCCAGCAGCTGGGACAGGGGGATGGACACTGAAGCTTTCTTT. The chain recombines TRBV11-3 with TRBJ1-1; 11 bases are shared with TRBD1. Germline V lookup: CDR1 SGHNT, CDR2 YENEEA. The CDR3 extends over 15 amino acids. V shed 4 bases and J 3 bases; nucleotides not matched to a gene: 4.

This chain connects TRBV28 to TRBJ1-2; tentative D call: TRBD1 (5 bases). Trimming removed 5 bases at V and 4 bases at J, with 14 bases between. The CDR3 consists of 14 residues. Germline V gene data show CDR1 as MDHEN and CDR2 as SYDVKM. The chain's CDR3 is CASSVPGLIYGYTF. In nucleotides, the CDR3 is TGTGCCAGCAGTGTACCGGGACTCATCTATGGCTACACCTTC.

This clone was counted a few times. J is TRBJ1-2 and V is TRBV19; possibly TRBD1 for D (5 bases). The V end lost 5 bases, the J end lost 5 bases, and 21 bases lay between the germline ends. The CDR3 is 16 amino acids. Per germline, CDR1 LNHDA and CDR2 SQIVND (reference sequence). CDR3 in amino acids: CASSHLAAGLLYGYTF. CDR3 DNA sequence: TGTGCCAGTAGTCACCTGGCGGCAGGGCTCCTTTATGGCTACACCTTC.

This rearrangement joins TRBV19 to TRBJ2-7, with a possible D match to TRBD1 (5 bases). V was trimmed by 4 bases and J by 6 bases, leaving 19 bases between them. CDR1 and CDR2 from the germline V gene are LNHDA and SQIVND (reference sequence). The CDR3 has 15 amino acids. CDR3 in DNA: TGTGCCAGTAGTACCCAGGGTGTACCCTTCTCCGAGCAGTACTTC. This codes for CASSTQGVPFSEQYF.

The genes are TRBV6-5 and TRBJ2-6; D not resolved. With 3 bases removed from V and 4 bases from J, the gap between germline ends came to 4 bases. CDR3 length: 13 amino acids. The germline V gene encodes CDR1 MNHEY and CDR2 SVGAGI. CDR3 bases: TGTGCCAGCAGTTATCCAGGGGCCAACGTCCTGACTTTC. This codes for CASSYPGANVLTF.

CDR3 sequence (DNA): TGTGCCAGTAGTACAACTTACGGGACGGTGGAAAAACTGTTTTTT. Translation gives CASSTTYGTVEKLFF. The V gene is TRBV19, the J gene TRBJ1-4, with a possible D match to TRBD1 (5 bases). The germline V and J ends were trimmed by 4 bases and 8 bases, with 17 bases remaining between them. The germline V gene encodes CDR1 LNHDA and CDR2 SQIVND (reference sequence). The CDR3 is 15 residues long.

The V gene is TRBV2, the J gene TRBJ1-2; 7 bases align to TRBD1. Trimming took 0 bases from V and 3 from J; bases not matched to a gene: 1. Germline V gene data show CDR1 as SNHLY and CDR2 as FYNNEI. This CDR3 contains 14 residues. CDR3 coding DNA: TGTGCCAGCAGTGAAGCACAGGGGTACTATGGCTACACCTTC. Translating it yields CASSEAQGYYGYTF. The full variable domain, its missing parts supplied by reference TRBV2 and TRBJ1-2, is EPEVTQTPSHQVTQMGQEVILRCVPISNHLYFYWYRQILGQKVEFLVSFYNNEISEKSEIFDDQFSVERPDGSNFTLKIRSTKLEDSAMYFCASSEAQGYYGYTFGSGTRLTVV.

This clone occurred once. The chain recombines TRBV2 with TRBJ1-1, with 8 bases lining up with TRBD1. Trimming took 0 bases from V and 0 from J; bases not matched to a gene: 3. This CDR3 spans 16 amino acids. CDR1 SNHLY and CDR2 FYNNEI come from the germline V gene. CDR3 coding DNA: TGTGCCAGCAGTGAAGCGCCAGGGGGCATGAACACTGAAGCTTTCTTT. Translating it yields CASSEAPGGMNTEAFF.

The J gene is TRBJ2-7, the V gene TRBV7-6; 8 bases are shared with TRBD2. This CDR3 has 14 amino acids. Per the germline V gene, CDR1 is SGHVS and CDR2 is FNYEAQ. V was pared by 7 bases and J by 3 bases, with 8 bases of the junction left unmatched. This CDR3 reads CASNVGGGIYEQYF. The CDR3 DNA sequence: TGTGCCAGCAACGTTGGCGGGGGGATCTACGAGCAGTACTTC.

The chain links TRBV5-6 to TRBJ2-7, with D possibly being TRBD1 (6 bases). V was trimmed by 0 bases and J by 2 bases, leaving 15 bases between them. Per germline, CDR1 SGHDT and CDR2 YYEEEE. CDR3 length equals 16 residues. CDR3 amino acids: CASSLVGAGMAYEQYF. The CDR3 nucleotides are TGTGCCAGCAGCTTGGTGGGGGCAGGGATGGCCTACGAGCAGTACTTC.